These 14 T cell receptor beta chains came from one sample sequenced in a study of OX40 agonist ivuxolimab in advanced cancers. Sequenced by immunoSEQ multiplex PCR; TCRdb stores in-frame clones only, minus some. The repertoire holds about 70,000 clones, with about 85% as singletons. The material sequenced was CD4+ or CD8+ T cells sorted from blood, taken in a trial of the OX40 agonist ivuxolimab. These receptor sequences come from an adult with an advanced solid tumor such as melanoma, head and neck, liver or kidney cancer.

This clone showed up just a few times. The V call is TRBV6-7, the J call TRBJ2-2, with D unclear. TRBV6-7 falls under the ORF class, with uncertain function. CDR3 length: 15 amino acids. V shed 0 bases and J shed 6 bases, with 11 bases lying between them. The CDR3 protein is CASSYSNGNAGELFF. CDR3 sequence (DNA): TGTGCCAGCAGTTACTCGAATGGGAATGCCGGGGAGCTGTTTTTT.

This chain uses TRBV10-3 with TRBJ2-7; 9 bases line up with TRBD1. CDR3 length: 12 residues. Trimming took 5 bases from V and 7 from J; bases not matched to a gene: 3. Germline CDR1 ENHRY, CDR2 SYGVKD. The CDR3 DNA follows: TGTGCCATCAGTTTAGGACAGGGGGAGCAGTACTTC. Translated: CAISLGQGEQYF.

This chain joins TRBV6-5 and TRBJ2-7, with 9 bases aligning to TRBD2. CDR3 length: 13 residues. V trimming: 5 bases; J trimming: 6 bases; junction bases outside the gene matches: 5. Looked up from germline, CDR1 is MNHEY and CDR2 is SVGAGI. The CDR3 DNA is TGTGCCAGCAGTCCCGGCGGGGGGGGCGAGCAGTACTTC. This sequence encodes CASSPGGGGEQYF.

The rearrangement joins TRBV7-7 to TRBJ2-1; D is perhaps TRBD1 or TRBD2 (5 bases each). The ends were cut back, 0 bases at V and 12 bases at J, with 12 bases in the middle. Germline V gives CDR1 SSHAT, CDR2 FNYEAQ (reference sequence). The length of the CDR3 is 13 residues. The CDR3 reads CASSLARDQTQFF. CDR3 in DNA: TGTGCCAGCAGCTTAGCCCGGGACCAAACGCAGTTCTTC.

This chain joins TRBV27 and TRBJ2-2, with TRBD1 matching over 9 bases. The ends lost 7 bases at V and 3 bases at J; junction bases unmatched: 6. This CDR3 has 15 residues. Germline lookup yields CDR1 MNHEY and CDR2 SMNVEV (reference sequence). The DNA for the CDR3 is TGTGCCAGCACCTCCGGACAGGGGTACACCGGGGAGCTGTTTTTT. This encodes CASTSGQGYTGELFF.

This chain uses TRBV27 with TRBJ1-2; no reliable D call. The germline V and J ends were trimmed by 5 bases and 2 bases, with 6 bases remaining between them. There are 12 residues in the CDR3. Germline values: CDR1 MNHEY, CDR2 SMNVEV (reference sequence). CDR3 nucleotide sequence: TGTGCCAGCAGTAACGGCAACTATGGCTACACCTTC. Amino acid sequence: CASSNGNYGYTF.

The V and J genes are TRBV28 and TRBJ1-5, with D maybe TRBD1 (5 bases). The V end was cut by 4 bases, the J end by 5 bases, with 15 bases between. This CDR3 has 15 amino acids. CDR1 and CDR2 from the germline V gene are MDHEN and SYDVKM. The CDR3 region has the DNA TGTGCCAGCAGTTCAAGGGGTTACGGCGATCAGCCCCAGCATTTT. This gives the protein CASSSRGYGDQPQHF. Looking up the rest from reference TRBV28 and TRBJ1-5 gives the full variable domain: DVKVTQSSRYLVKRTGEKVFLECVQDMDHENMFWYRQDPGLGLRLIYFSYDVKMKEKGDIPEGYSVSREKKERFSLILESASTNQTSMYLCASSSRGYGDQPQHFGDGTRLSIL.

The chain has TRBV18 and TRBJ1-3; 7 bases fit TRBD1. CDR3 size: 12 residues. Trimming took 4 bases from V and 14 from J; bases not matched to a gene: 8. CDR1 and CDR2 (germline): KGHSH, LQKENI. CDR3 residues: CASSLFRDSLYF. The CDR3 DNA reads as TGTGCCAGCTCACTGTTCCGGGACAGTTTATATTTT.

This chain joins TRBV18 and TRBJ1-3, with D possibly TRBD1 on 5 matching bases. Trimming took 1 base from V and 9 from J, leaving 19 bases between them. The length of the CDR3 is 16 residues. Germline values: CDR1 KGHSH, CDR2 LQKENI. This CDR3 reads CASSPQAGTPVGTIYF. Here the CDR3 DNA reads TGTGCCAGCTCACCACAAGCAGGGACCCCCGTGGGCACCATATATTTT. Full variable domain (missing parts from reference TRBV18 and TRBJ1-3): NAGVMQNPRHLVRRRGQEARLRCSPMKGHSHVYWYRQLPEEGLKFMVYLQKENIIDESGMPKERFSAEFPKEGPSILRIQQVVRGDSAAYFCASSPQAGTPVGTIYFGEGSWLTVV.

V gene TRBV28 combines with J gene TRBJ2-7; 9 bases map to TRBD2. The V segment lost 6 bases and the J segment 3 bases; nucleotides outside the gene matches: 9. Germline CDR1 MDHEN, CDR2 SYDVKM. The CDR3 has 15 residues. CDR3 in amino acids: CASRKRTSDIYEQYF. As DNA, the CDR3 is TGTGCCAGCAGGAAGAGGACTAGCGACATCTACGAGCAGTACTTC. The full variable domain, with the rest looked up from reference TRBV28 and TRBJ2-7, is DVKVTQSSRYLVKRTGEKVFLECVQDMDHENMFWYRQDPGLGLRLIYFSYDVKMKEKGDIPEGYSVSREKKERFSLILESASTNQTSMYLCASRKRTSDIYEQYFGPGTRLTVT.

The chain has TRBV11-3 and TRBJ2-7; TRBD1 is a possible D gene (5 bases). CDR3 size: 12 residues. The V gene lost 5 bases and the J gene lost 4 bases, with 9 bases spanning the gap. Germline V lookup: CDR1 SGHNT, CDR2 YENEEA. CDR3 residues: CASSQDSYEQYF. In DNA, the CDR3 is TGTGCCAGCAGCCAAGACAGTTACGAGCAGTACTTC.

The V call is TRBV28, the J call TRBJ1-1; a weak D match, TRBD1 (5 bases). Germline loops: CDR1 MDHEN, CDR2 SYDVKM. V was cut by 5 bases and J by 1 base, with 14 bases left in between. The CDR3 sequence is 15 residues long. CDR3 bases: TGTGCCAGCAGTCCGCCGGGGGGGTCGAACACTGAAGCTTTCTTT. This sequence encodes CASSPPGGSNTEAFF.

This clone was counted once. This same CDR3 is encoded by further DNA sequences in the sample. This chain joins TRBV13 and TRBJ2-7; 7 bases align to TRBD1. This CDR3 is built from 14 residues. V dropped 0 bases and J dropped 3; count of bases not matched to a gene: 2. Germline loops: CDR1 PRHDT, CDR2 FYEKMQ (reference sequence). The DNA of the CDR3 is TGTGCCAGCAGCTTAGGGGGGGACAGCTACGAGCAGTACTTC. Amino acid sequence: CASSLGGDSYEQYF. Full variable domain (rest looked up from reference TRBV13 and TRBJ2-7): AAGVIQSPRHLIKEKRETATLKCYPIPRHDTVYWYQQGPGQDPQFLISFYEKMQSDKGSIPDRFSAQQFSDYHSELNMSSLELGDSALYFCASSLGGDSYEQYFGPGTRLTVT.

The chain uses TRBV5-1 and TRBJ1-5, with 7 nucleotides matching TRBD1. V shed 0 bases and J 5 bases; nucleotides not matched to a gene: 5. The CDR3 extends over 15 amino acids. Looked up from germline, CDR1 is SGHRS and CDR2 is YFSETQ. CDR3 region: CASSLGQGSDQPQHF. CDR3 bases: TGCGCCAGCAGCTTGGGACAGGGTTCAGATCAGCCCCAGCATTTT.